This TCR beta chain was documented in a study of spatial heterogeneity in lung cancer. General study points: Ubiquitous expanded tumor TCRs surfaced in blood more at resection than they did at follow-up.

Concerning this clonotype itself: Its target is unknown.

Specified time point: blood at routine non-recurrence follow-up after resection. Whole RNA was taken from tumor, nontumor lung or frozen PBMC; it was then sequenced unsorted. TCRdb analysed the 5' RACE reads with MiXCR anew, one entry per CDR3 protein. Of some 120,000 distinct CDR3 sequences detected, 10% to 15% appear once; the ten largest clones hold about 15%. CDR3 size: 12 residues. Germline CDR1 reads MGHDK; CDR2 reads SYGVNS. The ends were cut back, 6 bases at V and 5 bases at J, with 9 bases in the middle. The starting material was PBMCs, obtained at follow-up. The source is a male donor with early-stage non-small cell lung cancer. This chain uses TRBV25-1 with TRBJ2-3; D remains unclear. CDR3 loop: CASSPPGDTQYF. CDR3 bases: TGTGCCAGCAGCCCCCCGGGAGATACGCAGTATTTT.